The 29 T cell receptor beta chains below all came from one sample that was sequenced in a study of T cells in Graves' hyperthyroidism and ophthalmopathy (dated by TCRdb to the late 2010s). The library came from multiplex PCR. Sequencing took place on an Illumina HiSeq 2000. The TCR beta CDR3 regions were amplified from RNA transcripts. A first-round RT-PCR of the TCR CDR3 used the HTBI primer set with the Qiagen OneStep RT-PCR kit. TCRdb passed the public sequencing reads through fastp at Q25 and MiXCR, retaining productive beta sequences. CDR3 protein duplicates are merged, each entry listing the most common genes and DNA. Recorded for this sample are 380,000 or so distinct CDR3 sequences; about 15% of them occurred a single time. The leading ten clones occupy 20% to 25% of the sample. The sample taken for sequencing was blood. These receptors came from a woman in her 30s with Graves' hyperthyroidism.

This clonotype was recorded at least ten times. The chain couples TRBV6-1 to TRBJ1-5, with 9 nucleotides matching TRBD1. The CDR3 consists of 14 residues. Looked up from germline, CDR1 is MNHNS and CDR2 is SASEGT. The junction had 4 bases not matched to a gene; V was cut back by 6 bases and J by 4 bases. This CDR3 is CASRMDRGNQPQHF. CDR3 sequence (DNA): TGTGCCAGCAGAATGGACAGGGGAAATCAGCCCCAGCATTTT.

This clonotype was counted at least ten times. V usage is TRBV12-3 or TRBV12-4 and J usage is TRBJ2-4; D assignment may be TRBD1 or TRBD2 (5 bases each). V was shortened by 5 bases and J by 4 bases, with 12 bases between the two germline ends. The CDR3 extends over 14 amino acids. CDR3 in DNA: TGTGCCAGCAGTCCAAGGGACGGAAAAAACATTCAGTACTTC. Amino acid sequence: CASSPRDGKNIQYF.

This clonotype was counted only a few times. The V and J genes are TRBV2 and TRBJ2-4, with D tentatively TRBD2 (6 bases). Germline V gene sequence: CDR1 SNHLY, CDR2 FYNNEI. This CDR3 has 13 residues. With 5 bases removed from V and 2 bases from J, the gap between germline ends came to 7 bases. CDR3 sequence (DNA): TGTGCCAGCAGTCGGGAGTCCAAAAACATTCAGTACTTC. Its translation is CASSRESKNIQYF. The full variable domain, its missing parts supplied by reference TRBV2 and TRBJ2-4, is EPEVTQTPSHQVTQMGQEVILRCVPISNHLYFYWYRQILGQKVEFLVSFYNNEISEKSEIFDDQFSVERPDGSNFTLKIRSTKLEDSAMYFCASSRESKNIQYFGAGTRLSVL.

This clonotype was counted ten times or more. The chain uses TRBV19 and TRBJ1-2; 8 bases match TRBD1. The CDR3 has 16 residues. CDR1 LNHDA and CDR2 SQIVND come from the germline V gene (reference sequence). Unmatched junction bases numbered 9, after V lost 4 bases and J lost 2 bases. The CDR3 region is CASSTEGTGWNYGYTF. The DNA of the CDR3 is TGTGCCAGTAGTACAGAGGGGACAGGTTGGAACTATGGCTACACCTTC.

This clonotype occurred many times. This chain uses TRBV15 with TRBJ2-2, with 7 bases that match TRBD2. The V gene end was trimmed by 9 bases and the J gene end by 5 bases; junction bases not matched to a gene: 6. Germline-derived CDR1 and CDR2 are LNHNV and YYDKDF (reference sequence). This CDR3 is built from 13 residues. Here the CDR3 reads CATKREGTGELFF. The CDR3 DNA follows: TGTGCCACAAAGCGGGAAGGGACCGGGGAGCTGTTTTTT.

In DNA, the CDR3 is TGTGCCAGCAGCCAAGTATTGGGCGGTGGGGAAAAACTGTTTTTT. Its translation is CASSQVLGGGEKLFF. V is TRBV14 and J is TRBJ1-4; D is unresolved. Germline assignment: CDR1 SGHDN and CDR2 FVKESK. The CDR3 covers 15 residues. With 1 base removed from V and 8 bases from J, the gap between germline ends came to 14 bases.

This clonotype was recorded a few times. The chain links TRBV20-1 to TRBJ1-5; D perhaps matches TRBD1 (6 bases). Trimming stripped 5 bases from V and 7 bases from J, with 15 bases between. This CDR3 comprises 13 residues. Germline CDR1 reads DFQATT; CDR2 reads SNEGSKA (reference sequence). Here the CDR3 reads CSAVRGPGQPQHF. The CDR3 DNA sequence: TGCAGTGCTGTTCGGGGGCCTGGGCAGCCCCAGCATTTT.

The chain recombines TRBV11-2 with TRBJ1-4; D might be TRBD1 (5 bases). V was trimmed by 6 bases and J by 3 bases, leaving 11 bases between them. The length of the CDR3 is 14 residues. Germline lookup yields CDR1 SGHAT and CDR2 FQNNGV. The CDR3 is CASRGTAANEKLFF. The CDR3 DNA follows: TGTGCCAGCAGGGGGACTGCGGCTAATGAAAAACTGTTTTTT. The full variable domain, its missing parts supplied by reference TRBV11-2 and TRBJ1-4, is EAGVAQSPRYKIIEKRQSVAFWCNPISGHATLYWYQQILGQGPKLLIQFQNNGVVDDSQLPKDRFSAERLKGVDSTLKIQPAKLEDSAVYLCASRGTAANEKLFFGSGTQLSVL.

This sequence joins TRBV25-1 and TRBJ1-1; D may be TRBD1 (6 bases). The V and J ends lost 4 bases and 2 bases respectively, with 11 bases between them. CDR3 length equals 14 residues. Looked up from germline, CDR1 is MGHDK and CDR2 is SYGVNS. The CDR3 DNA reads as TGTGCCAGCAGTGTCCGGGGGGCCAACACTGAAGCTTTCTTT. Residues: CASSVRGANTEAFF.

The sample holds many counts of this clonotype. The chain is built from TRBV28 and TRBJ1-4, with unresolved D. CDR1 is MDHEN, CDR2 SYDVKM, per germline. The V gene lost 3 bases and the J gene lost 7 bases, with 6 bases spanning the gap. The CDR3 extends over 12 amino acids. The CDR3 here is CASSFSVEKLFF. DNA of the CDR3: TGTGCCAGCAGTTTCTCGGTTGAAAAACTGTTTTTT.

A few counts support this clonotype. The CDR3 sequence is CSAREPMSTDTQYF. The CDR3 DNA sequence: TGCAGTGCTAGGGAACCAATGAGCACAGATACGCAGTATTTT. The rearrangement links TRBV20-1 to TRBJ2-3; D is unclear. V lost 3 bases and J lost 0, with 10 bases in between. The germline gives CDR1 DFQATT, CDR2 SNEGSKA (reference sequence). The length of the CDR3 is 14 residues.

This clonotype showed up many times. DNA for the CDR3: TGTGCCAGCAGCCCCATCGACAGCTCCTACGAGCAGTACTTC. It codes for CASSPIDSSYEQYF. The rearrangement joins TRBV7-9 to TRBJ2-7, with D maybe TRBD1 (5 bases). V lost 5 bases and J 0 bases, leaving 11 bases between the germline ends. CDR3 length: 14 amino acids. Germline CDR1 SEHNR, CDR2 FQNEAQ (reference sequence).

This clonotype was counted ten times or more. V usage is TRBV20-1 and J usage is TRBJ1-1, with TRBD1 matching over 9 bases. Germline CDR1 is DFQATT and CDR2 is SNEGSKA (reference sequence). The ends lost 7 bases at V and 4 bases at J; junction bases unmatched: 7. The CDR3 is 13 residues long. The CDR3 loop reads CSVMTGGGTEAFF. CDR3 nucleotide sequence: TGCAGTGTCATGACAGGGGGAGGCACTGAAGCTTTCTTT.

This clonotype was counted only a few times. CDR3 region: CASSQVGLEQFF. In nucleotides, the CDR3 is TGTGCCAGCAGCCAGGTGGGGCTTGAGCAGTTCTTC. V gene TRBV7-8 combines with J gene TRBJ2-1, with a tentative D call TRBD1 (5 bases). Germline assignment: CDR1 SGHVS and CDR2 FQNEAQ. This CDR3 has 12 amino acids. V gave up 5 bases and J gave up 9 bases, with 11 bases separating them. The whole variable domain, remainder taken from reference TRBV7-8 and TRBJ2-1, is GAGVSQSPRYKVAKRGQDVALRCDPISGHVSLFWYQQALGQGPEFLTYFQNEAQLDKSGLPSDRFFAERPEGSVSTLKIQRTQQEDSAVYLCASSQVGLEQFFGPGTRLTVL.

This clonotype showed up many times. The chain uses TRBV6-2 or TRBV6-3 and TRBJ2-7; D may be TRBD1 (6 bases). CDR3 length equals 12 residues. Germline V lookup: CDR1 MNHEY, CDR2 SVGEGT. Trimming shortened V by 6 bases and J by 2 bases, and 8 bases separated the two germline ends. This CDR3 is CASRRQAYEQYF. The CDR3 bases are TGTGCCAGCAGGCGACAGGCCTACGAGCAGTACTTC.

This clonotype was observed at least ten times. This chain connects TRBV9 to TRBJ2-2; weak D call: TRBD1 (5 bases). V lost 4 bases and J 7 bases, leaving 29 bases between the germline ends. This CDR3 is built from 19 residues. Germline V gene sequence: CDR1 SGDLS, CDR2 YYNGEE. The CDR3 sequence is CASSPRTQGTAGTHGELFF. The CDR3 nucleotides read TGTGCCAGCAGCCCGCGAACCCAGGGAACAGCCGGAACCCACGGGGAGCTGTTTTTT.

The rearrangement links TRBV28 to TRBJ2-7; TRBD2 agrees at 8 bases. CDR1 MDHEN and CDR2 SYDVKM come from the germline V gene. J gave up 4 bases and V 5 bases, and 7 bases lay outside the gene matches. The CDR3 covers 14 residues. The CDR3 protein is CASSPGGLAYEQYF. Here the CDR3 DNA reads TGTGCCAGCAGTCCAGGTGGACTAGCTTACGAGCAGTACTTC. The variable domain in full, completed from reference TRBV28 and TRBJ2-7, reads DVKVTQSSRYLVKRTGEKVFLECVQDMDHENMFWYRQDPGLGLRLIYFSYDVKMKEKGDIPEGYSVSREKKERFSLILESASTNQTSMYLCASSPGGLAYEQYFGPGTRLTVT.

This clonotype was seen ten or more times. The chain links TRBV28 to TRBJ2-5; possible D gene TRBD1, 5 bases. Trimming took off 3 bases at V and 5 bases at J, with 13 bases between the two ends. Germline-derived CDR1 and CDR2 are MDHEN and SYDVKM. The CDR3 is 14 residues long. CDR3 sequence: CASSFVKGIETQYF. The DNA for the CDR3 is TGTGCCAGCAGTTTCGTTAAGGGGATCGAGACCCAGTACTTC.

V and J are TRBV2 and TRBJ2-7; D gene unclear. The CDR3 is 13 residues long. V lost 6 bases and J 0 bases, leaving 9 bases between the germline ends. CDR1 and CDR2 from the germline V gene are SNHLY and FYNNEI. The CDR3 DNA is TGTGCCAGCAGGACATCTGTCTCCTACGAGCAGTACTTC. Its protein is CASRTSVSYEQYF.

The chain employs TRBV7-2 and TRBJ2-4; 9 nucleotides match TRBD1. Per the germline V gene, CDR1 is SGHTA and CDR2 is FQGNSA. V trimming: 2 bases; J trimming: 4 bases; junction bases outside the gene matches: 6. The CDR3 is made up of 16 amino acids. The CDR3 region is CASSLLVGTGKNIQYF. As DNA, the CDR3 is TGTGCCAGCAGCTTACTCGTCGGGACAGGGAAAAACATTCAGTACTTC.

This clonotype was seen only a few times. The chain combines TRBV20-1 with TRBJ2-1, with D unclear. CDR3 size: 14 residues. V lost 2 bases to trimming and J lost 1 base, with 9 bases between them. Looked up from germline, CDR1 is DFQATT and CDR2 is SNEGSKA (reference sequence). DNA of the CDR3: TGCAGTGCTAGACAGAGATTATCCTACAATGAGCAGTTCTTC. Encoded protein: CSARQRLSYNEQFF.

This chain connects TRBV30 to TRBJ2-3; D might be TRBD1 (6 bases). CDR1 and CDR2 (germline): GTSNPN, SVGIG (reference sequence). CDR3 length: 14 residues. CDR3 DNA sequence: TGTGCTGGCAGGGGCGTAACTAACACAGATACGCAGTATTTT. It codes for CAGRGVTNTDTQYF.

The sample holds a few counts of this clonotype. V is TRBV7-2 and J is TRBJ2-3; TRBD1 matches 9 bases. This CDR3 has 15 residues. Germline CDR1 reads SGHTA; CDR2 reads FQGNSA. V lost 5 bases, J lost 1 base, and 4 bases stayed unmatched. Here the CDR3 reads CASSIRTGGTDTQYF. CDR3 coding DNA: TGTGCCAGCAGCATTCGGACAGGGGGCACAGATACGCAGTATTTT.

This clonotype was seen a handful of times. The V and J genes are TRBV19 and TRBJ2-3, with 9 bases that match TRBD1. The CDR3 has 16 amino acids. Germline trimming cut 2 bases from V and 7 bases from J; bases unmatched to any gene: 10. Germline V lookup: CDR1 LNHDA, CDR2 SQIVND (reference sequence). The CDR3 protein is CASSIIGQGIKNTQYF. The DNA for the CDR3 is TGTGCCAGTAGTATAATCGGACAGGGGATTAAGAATACGCAGTATTTT.

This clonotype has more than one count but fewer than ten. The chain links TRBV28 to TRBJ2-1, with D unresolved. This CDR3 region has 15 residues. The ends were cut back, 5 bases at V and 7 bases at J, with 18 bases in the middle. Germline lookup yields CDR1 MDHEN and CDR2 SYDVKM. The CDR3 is CASSPLSRALNEQFF. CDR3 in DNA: TGTGCCAGCAGTCCCCTCTCCCGAGCGTTGAATGAGCAGTTCTTC.

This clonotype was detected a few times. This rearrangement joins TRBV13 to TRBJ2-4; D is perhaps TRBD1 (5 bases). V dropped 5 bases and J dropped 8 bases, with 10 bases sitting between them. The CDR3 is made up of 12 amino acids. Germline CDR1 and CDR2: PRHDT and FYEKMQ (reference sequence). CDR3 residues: CASSRPRDIQYF. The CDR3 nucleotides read TGTGCCAGCAGCCGCCCCAGGGACATTCAGTACTTC.

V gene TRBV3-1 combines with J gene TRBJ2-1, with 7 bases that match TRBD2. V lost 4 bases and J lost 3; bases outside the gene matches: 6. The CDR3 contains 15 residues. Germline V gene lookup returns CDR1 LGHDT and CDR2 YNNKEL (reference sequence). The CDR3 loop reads CASSLGGWNYNEQFF. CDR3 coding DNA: TGTGCCAGCAGCCTCGGGGGGTGGAACTACAATGAGCAGTTCTTC.

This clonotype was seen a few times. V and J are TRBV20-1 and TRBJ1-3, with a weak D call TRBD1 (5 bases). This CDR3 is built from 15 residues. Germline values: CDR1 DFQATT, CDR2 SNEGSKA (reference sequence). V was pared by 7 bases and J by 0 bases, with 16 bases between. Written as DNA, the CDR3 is TGCAGTGTTGAGGGGAGACACAGCTCTGGAAACACCATATATTTT. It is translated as CSVEGRHSSGNTIYF.

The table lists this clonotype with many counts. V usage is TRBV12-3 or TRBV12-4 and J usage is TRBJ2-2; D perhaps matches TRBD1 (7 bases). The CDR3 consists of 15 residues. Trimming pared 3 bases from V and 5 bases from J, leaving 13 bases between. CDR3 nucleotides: TGTGCCAGCAGTTTGGAGGGGGCGCGGACCGGGGAGCTGTTTTTT. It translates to CASSLEGARTGELFF.